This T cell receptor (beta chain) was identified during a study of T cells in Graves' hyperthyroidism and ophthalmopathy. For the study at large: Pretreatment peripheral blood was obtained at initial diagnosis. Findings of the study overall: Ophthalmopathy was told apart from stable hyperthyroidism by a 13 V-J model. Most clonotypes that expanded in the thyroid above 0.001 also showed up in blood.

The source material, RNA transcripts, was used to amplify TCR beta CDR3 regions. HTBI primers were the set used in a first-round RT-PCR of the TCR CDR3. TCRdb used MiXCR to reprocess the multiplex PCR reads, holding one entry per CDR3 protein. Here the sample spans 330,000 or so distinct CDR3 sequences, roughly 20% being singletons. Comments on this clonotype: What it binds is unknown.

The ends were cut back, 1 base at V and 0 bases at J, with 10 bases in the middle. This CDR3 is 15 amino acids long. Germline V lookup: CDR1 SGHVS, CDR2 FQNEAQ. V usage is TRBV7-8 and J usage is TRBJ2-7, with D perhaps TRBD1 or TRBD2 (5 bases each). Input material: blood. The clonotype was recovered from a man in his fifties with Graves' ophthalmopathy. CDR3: CASSLGGVFSYEQYF. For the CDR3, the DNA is TGTGCCAGCAGCTTAGGAGGGGTCTTCTCCTACGAGCAGTACTTC.